The clone carrying this T cell receptor beta chain has a count of ten or more. The antigen is undetermined. This record belongs to a study of T-cell reconstitution after alpha-beta-depleted transplantation in children. Study results and limitations: A year post-transplant, T-cell counts and diversity derived mostly from newly produced T cells. It was surviving recipient T cells and thymic progenitors that gave some patients high TCRbeta diversity at day 60.

Unique molecular identifiers were used in preparing the TCRbeta library. MiXCR, run by TCRdb on the PCR reads, gives a single entry per CDR3 protein. The table has 150,000 to 200,000 distinct CDR3 sequences, 5% to 7.5% seen once. Per the germline V gene, CDR1 is MDHEN and CDR2 is SYDVKM. CDR3 length: 14 residues. V dropped 3 bases and J dropped 4 bases, with 10 bases sitting between them. The material sequenced was PBMCs, taken before TCRalphabeta/CD19-depleted stem cell transplant. The rearrangement joins TRBV28 to TRBJ2-1; no clear D. This receptor was identified in a girl less than two years old with combined immunodeficiency, due to receive a stem cell transplant. CDR3 sequence: CASSLGSEYNEQFF. CDR3 nucleotides: TGTGCCAGCAGTTTGGGATCAGAGTACAATGAGCAGTTCTTC.